This TCR beta chain was found in a study of blood T cell repertoires in COVID-19. This CDR3 has 17 amino acids. The germline gives CDR1 MGHRA, CDR2 YSYEKL. A note on this clone: At one end the junction does not follow the germline gene, possibly because of a read error.

Here immunoSEQ multiplex PCR was the method, and the copy in TCRdb shows in-frame clones only, minus some. Of approximately 190,000 clones detected, under 85% appear once; the ten largest clones hold about 18%. The clonotype was recovered from a man aged 55-75 years with active or convalescent COVID-19. This chain links TRBV4-1 with TRBJ2-5, with TRBD2 matching over 12 bases. Sequenced sample: peripheral blood. The CDR3 protein is CASSIRLAGDYQETQYF. CDR3 sequence (DNA): TGCGCCAGCTCAATCAGACTAGCGGGAGATTACCAGGAGACCCAGTACTTC.